What follows is one T cell receptor (beta chain) and its context. What it binds is not known. Repertoires were generated with immunoSEQ multiplex PCR, while TCRdb's copy carries only in-frame clones and drops some. The profile shows around 190,000 clones, about 84% of them singletons. These data are taken from a study of cytomegalovirus exposure and HLA in healthy donors. Study-level points and caveats: Reports indicated that the classifier achieved high specificity and sensitivity in diagnosing cytomegalovirus status. Overall, approximately 150 TCR beta chains were annotated as cytomegalovirus-associated.

Sequences were obtained from PBMCs. This receptor was identified in a woman aged 18-29 years in good health and CMV-seronegative.

The chain's CDR3 is CASSLLGPDTQYF. The CDR3 bases are TGTGCCAGCAGCTTATTGGGGCCAGATACGCAGTATTTT. The chain has TRBV7-3 and TRBJ2-3; perhaps TRBD1 as D (5 bases). Germline lookup yields CDR1 SGHTA and CDR2 FQGTGA. V shed 2 bases and J shed 4 bases, with 7 bases lying between them. The CDR3 covers 13 residues.